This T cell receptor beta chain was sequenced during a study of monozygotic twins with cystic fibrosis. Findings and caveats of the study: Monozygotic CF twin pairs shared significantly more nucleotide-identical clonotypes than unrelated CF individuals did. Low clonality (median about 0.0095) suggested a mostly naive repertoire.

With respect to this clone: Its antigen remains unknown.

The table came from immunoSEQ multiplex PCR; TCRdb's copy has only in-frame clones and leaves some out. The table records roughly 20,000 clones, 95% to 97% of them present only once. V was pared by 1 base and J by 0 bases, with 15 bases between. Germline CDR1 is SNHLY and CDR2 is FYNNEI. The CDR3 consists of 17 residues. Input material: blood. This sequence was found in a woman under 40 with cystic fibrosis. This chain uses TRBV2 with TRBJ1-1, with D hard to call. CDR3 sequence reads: CASSEGVGDIMNTEAFF. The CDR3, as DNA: TGTGCCAGCAGTGAAGGGGTAGGTGATATCATGAACACTGAAGCTTTCTTT.